The sequence of this TCR beta chain was determined in a study of blood T cell repertoires in COVID-19. Clones were sequenced by immunoSEQ multiplex PCR, and TCRdb holds only the in-frame ones, with some missing. This sample has about 110,000 clones, with about 83% found just once. The germline V gene has CDR1 MGHDK and CDR2 SYGVNS. The CDR3 has 16 residues. V dropped 7 bases and J dropped 5 bases, with 18 bases sitting between them. This TCR was sampled from a woman between 70 and 85 years old with acute or convalescent COVID-19. Sequences were obtained from peripheral blood. This rearrangement joins TRBV25-1 to TRBJ1-6, with D hard to call. CDR3: CASTWRASGDNSPLHF. In DNA form, the CDR3 reads TGTGCCAGCACTTGGCGGGCTTCAGGCGATAATTCACCCCTCCACTTT.